A single sample gave rise to the 25 T cell receptor beta chains below, sequenced in a study of cytotoxic CD8 clonotypes in ibrutinib-treated CLL. Here immunoSEQ multiplex PCR was the method, and the copy in TCRdb shows in-frame clones only, minus some. Among about 140,000 clones listed, 91% were seen once. Sequenced here: PBMCs, sampled after 12 months of ibrutinib treatment. Every receptor here comes from a human donor with chronic lymphocytic leukemia.

The CDR3 is CSVELTDAFNQETQYF. CDR3 nucleotides: TGCAGCGTTGAATTGACTGACGCTTTTAACCAAGAGACCCAGTACTTC. The genes are TRBV29-1 and TRBJ2-5, with D unclear. Trimming took off 2 bases at V and 0 bases at J, with 16 bases between the two ends. Germline lookup yields CDR1 SQVTM and CDR2 ANQGSEA. CDR3 size: 16 residues.

This chain connects TRBV28 to TRBJ1-5, with D possibly matching TRBD1 (6 bases). This CDR3 comprises 15 residues. V lost 6 bases and J lost 5, with 17 bases in between. CDR1 is MDHEN and CDR2 is SYDVKM in the germline V gene. For the CDR3, the DNA is TGTGCCAGCAGCTTTTCCACGGGGGCCCATCAGCCCCAGCATTTT. Its translation is CASSFSTGAHQPQHF.

This chain joins TRBV15 and TRBJ2-1, with 12 bases identical to TRBD2. Germline V gives CDR1 LNHNV, CDR2 YYDKDF (reference sequence). This CDR3 spans 16 amino acids. Trimming took 1 base from V and 6 from J; bases not matched to a gene: 4. The CDR3 coding sequence is TGTGCCACCAGCAGAGTGAGGACTAGCGGGATCAATGAGCAGTTCTTC. Amino acid sequence: CATSRVRTSGINEQFF.

J is TRBJ2-7 and V is TRBV9; 10 bases align to TRBD2. Looked up from germline, CDR1 is SGDLS and CDR2 is YYNGEE. This CDR3 has 17 amino acids. V was clipped by 0 bases and J by 3 bases; unmatched bases: 9. The CDR3 loop is CASSVAHGLAEYYEQYF. In nucleotides, the CDR3 is TGTGCCAGCAGCGTAGCCCACGGACTAGCGGAATACTACGAGCAGTACTTC.

Concerning this clone: Germline is not matched at one junction end, which may reflect a read error. V gene TRBV18 combines with J gene TRBJ2-2; 9 bases are a match to TRBD1. CDR3 length equals 15 residues. Germline CDR1 reads KGHSH; CDR2 reads LQKENI. CDR3 amino acids: CANSEPGQGAGELFF. The CDR3 DNA follows: TGTGCCAACTCAGAGCCGGGACAGGGCGCCGGGGAGCTGTTTTTT.

V is TRBV4-1 and J is TRBJ2-7, with TRBD1 matching 7 bases. V shed 0 bases and J 0 bases; nucleotides not matched to a gene: 2. The CDR3 spans 15 residues. The germline CDR1 and CDR2 sequences are MGHRA and YSYEKL. The chain's CDR3 is CASSQENRGSYEQYF. DNA for the CDR3: TGCGCCAGCAGCCAAGAGAACAGGGGCTCCTACGAGCAGTACTTC.

The chain carries TRBV6-5 and TRBJ1-5, with 7 positions matching TRBD1. The CDR3 totals 15 residues. Germline trimming cut 5 bases from V and 0 bases from J; bases unmatched to any gene: 4. Germline-derived CDR1 and CDR2 are MNHEY and SVGAGI. The CDR3 region is CASSKDRNSNQPQHF. The CDR3 DNA reads as TGTGCCAGCAGTAAGGACAGGAATAGCAATCAGCCCCAGCATTTT.

This chain joins TRBV2 and TRBJ2-3, with D possibly matching TRBD2 (6 bases). CDR1 is SNHLY, CDR2 FYNNEI, per germline. This CDR3 region has 15 residues. Trimming stripped 3 bases from V and 3 bases from J, with 13 bases between. The CDR3 region is CASSDDGSGTDTQYF. The CDR3 region has the DNA TGTGCCAGCAGTGATGACGGGAGTGGAACAGATACGCAGTATTTT.

This chain joins TRBV5-4 and TRBJ2-3; possibly TRBD1 for D (6 bases). Germline V gene lookup returns CDR1 SGHNT and CDR2 YYREEE (reference sequence). CDR3 length: 15 residues. Between the trimmed V and J ends, which lost 4 bases and 2 bases, there was a span of 14 bases. The CDR3 DNA is TGTGCCAGCAGCCCACCAGGGGAGTTCACAGATACGCAGTATTTT. It is translated as CASSPPGEFTDTQYF.

This clone was detected only once. The chain links TRBV4-2 to TRBJ2-7, with TRBD1 matching 7 bases. The germline gives CDR1 LGHNA, CDR2 YNFKEQ. The CDR3 sequence is 15 residues long. The J segment lost 3 bases and the V segment lost 1 base, leaving 6 bases of the junction unmatched. Here the CDR3 DNA reads TGTGCCAGCAGCCAAGTTTGGGACAGCATCTACGAGCAGTACTTC. It translates to CASSQVWDSIYEQYF.

The V and J genes are TRBV27 and TRBJ2-1; TRBD2 agrees at 13 bases. This CDR3 region has 15 residues. J was trimmed by 8 bases and V by 2 bases; bases with no gene match: 3. Germline CDR1 and CDR2: MNHEY and SMNVEV (reference sequence). The CDR3 nucleotides read TGTGCCAGCAGTTTAGTTACTAGCGGGAGGGATGAGCAGTTCTTC. It specifies CASSLVTSGRDEQFF.

The V and J genes are TRBV29-1 and TRBJ2-2; possibly TRBD1 or TRBD2 for D (6 bases each). Germline V gene lookup returns CDR1 SQVTM and CDR2 ANQGSEA. V gave up 5 bases and J gave up 5 bases, with 9 bases separating them. This CDR3 spans 12 amino acids. As DNA, the CDR3 is TGCAGCGTTCTAGGGGGGACCGGGGAGCTGTTTTTT. It is translated as CSVLGGTGELFF.

The chain combines TRBV5-4 with TRBJ2-7, with D unclear. Between the trimmed V and J ends, which lost 0 bases and 3 bases, there was a span of 13 bases. The CDR3 covers 15 residues. Germline loops: CDR1 SGHNT, CDR2 YYREEE (reference sequence). DNA for the CDR3: TGTGCCAGCAGCTTGGCCCACGCGATTCTCTACGAGCAGTACTTC. It is translated as CASSLAHAILYEQYF.

The V gene is TRBV11-2, the J gene TRBJ2-3, with D maybe TRBD2 (5 bases). The V end lost 1 base, the J end lost 3 bases, and 8 bases lay between the germline ends. CDR1 is SGHAT, CDR2 FQNNGV, per germline. The CDR3 has 14 amino acids. For the CDR3, the DNA is TGTGCCAGCAGCTTAGGAGGGCCAACAGATACGCAGTATTTT. This codes for CASSLGGPTDTQYF. The full variable domain, rest sourced from reference TRBV11-2 and TRBJ2-3, is EAGVAQSPRYKIIEKRQSVAFWCNPISGHATLYWYQQILGQGPKLLIQFQNNGVVDDSQLPKDRFSAERLKGVDSTLKIQPAKLEDSAVYLCASSLGGPTDTQYFGPGTRLTVL.

This clone was detected only a few times. The rearrangement links TRBV28 to TRBJ2-6; no clear D. The CDR3 is made up of 13 amino acids. V lost 5 bases and J lost 0, with 2 bases in between. The germline CDR1 and CDR2 sequences are MDHEN and SYDVKM. The CDR3 DNA sequence: TGTGCCAGCAGTGGCTCTGGGGCCAACGTCCTGACTTTC. Protein sequence: CASSGSGANVLTF.

There are a few counts of this clone. The chain combines TRBV7-2 with TRBJ2-7, with 7 positions matching TRBD1. The trim removed 5 bases at V and 5 bases at J, leaving 12 bases unmatched. Per the germline V gene, CDR1 is SGHTA and CDR2 is FQGNSA. The CDR3 runs to 15 residues. For the CDR3, the DNA is TGTGCCAGCAGCCTGAGACAGGGCCGTACCGACGAGCAGTACTTC. Protein sequence: CASSLRQGRTDEQYF. Variable domain in full (rest from reference TRBV7-2 and TRBJ2-7): GAGVSQSPSNKVTEKGKDVELRCDPISGHTALYWYRQSLGQGLEFLIYFQGNSAPDKSGLPSDRFSAERTGGSVSTLTIQRTQQEDSAVYLCASSLRQGRTDEQYFGPGTRLTVT.

The V call is TRBV28, the J call TRBJ1-5; D is undetermined. V was clipped by 10 bases and J by 4 bases, with 11 bases between them. Germline-derived CDR1 and CDR2 are MDHEN and SYDVKM. The CDR3 is 12 residues long. CDR3 DNA: TGTGCCACCGAGGACGGTAATCAGCCCCAGCATTTT. Translation: CATEDGNQPQHF.

The rearrangement links TRBV15 to TRBJ1-1, with 7 bases matching TRBD1. The germline CDR1 and CDR2 sequences are LNHNV and YYDKDF (reference sequence). V dropped 1 base and J dropped 6; count of bases not matched to a gene: 11. CDR3 length equals 16 residues. CDR3: CATSRGREGGSSEAFF. CDR3 nucleotides: TGTGCCACCAGCAGAGGCCGTGAAGGGGGCTCATCTGAAGCTTTCTTT.

CDR3 coding DNA: TGCGCCAGCAGCCTGTTCGGAGGCTCCTACAATGAGCAGTTCTTC. It yields the protein CASSLFGGSYNEQFF. V usage is TRBV4-3 and J usage is TRBJ2-1; tentative D call: TRBD2 (5 bases). The CDR3 is made up of 15 amino acids. Deletions cut 4 bases from V and 0 bases from J, with 10 bases between. CDR1 and CDR2 from the germline V gene are LGHNA and YSLEER.

V usage is TRBV5-1 and J usage is TRBJ2-1; 8 bases match TRBD1. Germline V gene data show CDR1 as SGHRS and CDR2 as YFSETQ. J gave up 4 bases and V 3 bases, and 6 bases lay outside the gene matches. This CDR3 spans 15 amino acids. The CDR3 nucleotides read TGCGCCAGCAGCTCCCGCAGGGGGCAGTACAATGAGCAGTTCTTC. It codes for CASSSRRGQYNEQFF.

This chain joins TRBV18 and TRBJ2-2, with a possible D match to TRBD1 (6 bases). V was cut by 1 base and J by 6 bases, with 9 bases left in between. CDR1 and CDR2 (germline): KGHSH, LQKENI. The CDR3 has 14 residues. CDR3 sequence (DNA): TGTGCCAGCTCACCACGTGAGGGGGCCGGGGAGCTGTTTTTT. Its translation: CASSPREGAGELFF. The whole variable domain, filled in from reference TRBV18 and TRBJ2-2, reads NAGVMQNPRHLVRRRGQEARLRCSPMKGHSHVYWYRQLPEEGLKFMVYLQKENIIDESGMPKERFSAEFPKEGPSILRIQQVVRGDSAAYFCASSPREGAGELFFGEGSRLTVL.

This clone was observed a single time. This chain joins TRBV19 and TRBJ2-1, with D hard to call. The germline V and J ends were trimmed by 6 bases and 9 bases, with 15 bases remaining between them. Germline CDR1 is LNHDA and CDR2 is SQIVND (reference sequence). This CDR3 has 13 residues. The CDR3 DNA reads as TGTGCCAGTAGATTATCCGAAATTGGTGAGCAGTTCTTC. It specifies CASRLSEIGEQFF.

This sequence joins TRBV7-8 and TRBJ1-2; no firm D call. This CDR3 contains 15 residues. Trimming pared 2 bases from V and 0 bases from J, leaving 10 bases between. Germline-derived CDR1 and CDR2 are SGHVS and FQNEAQ. The CDR3 region is CASSLRLIANYGYTF. The DNA for the CDR3 is TGTGCCAGCAGCTTAAGGTTGATAGCTAACTATGGCTACACCTTC. The full variable domain, with the rest looked up from reference TRBV7-8 and TRBJ1-2, is GAGVSQSPRYKVAKRGQDVALRCDPISGHVSLFWYQQALGQGPEFLTYFQNEAQLDKSGLPSDRFFAERPEGSVSTLKIQRTQQEDSAVYLCASSLRLIANYGYTFGSGTRLTVV.

The V gene is TRBV1, the J gene TRBJ2-3; the tabulated D call, TRBD2, remains unverified against the DNA. TRBV1 is described as a pseudogene. The length of the CDR3 is 20 residues. DNA of the CDR3: TGCACCAGCAGCCAAGATGGCCACTTAGGAGCGAAGATTTGCACAGATACGCAGTATTTT. Translating gives CTSSQDGHLGAKICTDTQYF.

The chain links TRBV5-1 to TRBJ2-2, with D uncertain. The CDR3 spans 13 residues. V lost 2 bases and J 6 bases, leaving 8 bases between the germline ends. Germline-derived CDR1 and CDR2 are SGHRS and YFSETQ. In DNA, the CDR3 is TGCGCCAGCAGCTTCTCGACCCCCGGGGAGCTGTTTTTT. Its translation: CASSFSTPGELFF.